The rows below give T cell receptor beta chains drawn from one sample of a study of blood T cell repertoires in COVID-19. Measured with immunoSEQ multiplex PCR; TCRdb has only the in-frame clones, and not every one. The repertoire consists of around 140,000 clones, with around 80% occurring once and the leading ten covering 2% to 2.5%. The sequenced material came from PBMCs or T cells enriched from blood (not recorded which). Every receptor here comes from a man aged 35 to 55 with acute COVID-19. Each CDR3 is given with its conserved first and last residue. A D gene is named only where the DNA matches it firmly. The listing skips clone size in some rows; elsewhere it reads once, few, many or a size class.

j_gene | d_gene | abundance | v_gene | CDR3nt | CDR3aa
TRBJ1-5 | NA | NA | TRBV2 | TGTGCCAGCCGTAAAGGGGGGGTGAGCAATCAGCCCCAGCATTTT | CASRKGGVSNQPQHF
TRBJ1-2 | TRBD1 | many | TRBV19 | TGTGCCAGTAGTATAGCGGACAGGAGTGGCTACACCTTC | CASSIADRSGYTF
TRBJ2-7 | TRBD2 | NA | TRBV28 | TGTGCCAGCAGTTCCTTTAGCGGGGGGACGCAGGAGCAGTACTTC | CASSSFSGGTQEQYF
TRBJ1-4 | TRBD1 | once | TRBV18 | TGTGCCAGCTCACCGGGACAGAATGAAAAACTGTTTTTT | CASSPGQNEKLFF
TRBJ1-5 | TRBD1 | NA | TRBV5-1 | TGCGCCAGCAGTAGAGACAGGGGGCGTCAGCCCCAGCATTTT | CASSRDRGRQPQHF
TRBJ1-2 | NA | NA | TRBV28 | TGTGCCAGCAGTTTCCCCCAGGGCTCGGAGGGCTACACCTTC | CASSFPQGSEGYTF
TRBJ1-5 | NA | NA | TRBV6-5 | TGTGCCAGCAGTTACTCACGGAGCAATCAGCCCCAGCATTTT | CASSYSRSNQPQHF
TRBJ2-3 | NA | NA | TRBV11-2 | TGTGCCAGCAGCTTAAGACTTAGCACAGATACGCAGTATTTT | CASSLRLSTDTQYF
TRBJ1-2 | TRBD1 | NA | TRBV9 | TGTGCCAGCAGCGTAGATCAGACAGGGCGGAACTATGGCTACACCTTC | CASSVDQTGRNYGYTF
TRBJ2-1 | TRBD2 | NA | TRBV19 | TGTGCCAGTAGTGCGCTAGCGGGAGGCGAATACAATGAGCAGTTCTTC | CASSALAGGEYNEQFF
TRBJ2-2 | TRBD2 | once | TRBV7-6 | TGTGCCAGCAGCCCGAGCGGGAGGGCCAAGAACACCGGGGAGCTGTTTTTT | CASSPSGRAKNTGELFF
TRBJ1-2 | TRBD1 | NA | TRBV5-5 | TGTGCCAGCAGCGTGGAGGACAGGGGAGGCTACACCTTC | CASSVEDRGGYTF
TRBJ2-4 | TRBD2 | NA | TRBV29-1 | TGCAGCGCCGCAAGGGAGGGGACCAAAAACATTCAGTACTTC | CSAAREGTKNIQYF
TRBJ1-5 | TRBD1 | NA | TRBV4-2 | TGTGCCAGCAGCCAAGAGGTCACAGGGGTTAGTCAGCCCCAGCATTTT | CASSQEVTGVSQPQHF
TRBJ2-2 | TRBD2 | NA | TRBV25-1 | TGTGCCAGCACAGGACTAGCGGGCACCGGGGAGCTGTTTTTT | CASTGLAGTGELFF
TRBJ2-3 | NA | once | TRBV5-6 | TGTGCCAGCTTGGAAGAAGGGGTCACAGATACGCAGTATTTT | CASLEEGVTDTQYF
TRBJ2-7 | TRBD1 | NA | TRBV6-5 | TGTGCCAGCAGTTTCGGACAGGACCTCTACGAGCAGTACTTC | CASSFGQDLYEQYF
TRBJ2-1 | NA | NA | TRBV28 | TGTGCCAGCAGTTCGACCGGACACTTCTACAATGAGCAGTTCTTC | CASSSTGHFYNEQFF
TRBJ1-6 | TRBD1 | NA | TRBV6-1 | TGTGCCAGCAGTGCCAGACAGGGCGGTAGTGATAATTCACCCCTCCACTTT | CASSARQGGSDNSPLHF
TRBJ2-7 | NA | NA | TRBV15 | TGTGCCACCAGCAGCCTAAGGGAGGCAGGGGGGAAAGAGCAGTACTTC | CATSSLREAGGKEQYF
TRBJ1-3 | TRBD1 | NA | TRBV7-9 | TGTGCCAGCAGCCCCGAGACAGGGTCTGGAAACACCATATATTTT | CASSPETGSGNTIYF
TRBJ1-2 | TRBD1 | NA | TRBV7-2 | TGTGCCAGCAGCTGGTCGGGACAGGGCGCTTTCTATGGCTACACCTTC | CASSWSGQGAFYGYTF
TRBJ1-1 | TRBD1 | once | TRBV7-2 | TGTGCCAGCAGCCGGGACAGTATGAACACTGAAGCTTTCTTT | CASSRDSMNTEAFF
TRBJ2-7 | TRBD1 | NA | TRBV12-5 | TGTGCTAGTGGTTTGGGAGAGGGGACAGCCTACGAGCAGTACTTC | CASGLGEGTAYEQYF
TRBJ1-2 | NA | NA | TRBV6-5 | TGTGCCAGCAGACCCCCAGGGATGGATGGCTACACCTTC | CASRPPGMDGYTF
TRBJ1-2 | TRBD1 | NA | TRBV12-3/TRBV12-4 | TGTGCCAGCAGTTTGGCCCAGGGGGATGGCTACACCTTC | CASSLAQGDGYTF
TRBJ2-3 | NA | few | TRBV6-5 | TGTGCCAGCAAGGGGAGCGGGCGATACTTAGGGCAGTATTTT | CASKGSGRYLGQYF
TRBJ2-7 | NA | NA | TRBV30 | TGTGCCTGGAGTACCCAGGGATACGAGCAGTACTTC | CAWSTQGYEQYF
TRBJ2-2 | NA | NA | TRBV5-1 | TGCGCCAGCAGCTTCGATTCGTTAGCCACCGGGGAGCTGTTTTTT | CASSFDSLATGELFF
TRBJ2-3 | NA | NA | TRBV19 | TGTGCCAGTAGTACTTATACAGATACGCAGTATTTT | CASSTYTDTQYF
TRBJ1-1 | TRBD1 | NA | TRBV6-1 | TGTGCCAGCAGTTATAACAGGGGAACTGAAGCTTTCTTT | CASSYNRGTEAFF
TRBJ2-6 | TRBD1 | NA | TRBV2 | TGTGCCAGCAGTGTTCCGGGACAGGGGAATGGGGCCAACGTCCTGACTTTC | CASSVPGQGNGANVLTF
TRBJ1-2 | NA | NA | TRBV28 | TGTGCCAGTAGTGTGGGGCAGGGCTATGGCTACACCTTC | CASSVGQGYGYTF
TRBJ2-3 | TRBD2 | NA | TRBV2 | TGTGCCAGCCCTGGGGAGGGAGGGCAGTTCGATACGCAGTATTTT | CASPGEGGQFDTQYF
TRBJ2-5 | TRBD1 | NA | TRBV14 | TGTGCCAGTAGTGCTTTAGGACAGGGAGGCGAGACCCAGTACTTC | CASSALGQGGETQYF
TRBJ1-2 | NA | NA | TRBV28 | TGTGCCAGCAGTTTAAGGGTGGGAGGCGGGTCGGATGGCTACACCTTC | CASSLRVGGGSDGYTF
TRBJ1-2 | NA | NA | TRBV27 | TGTGCCAGCAGCCGCCACCTGGAGTCCGCCTCTAACTATGGCTACACCTTC | CASSRHLESASNYGYTF
TRBJ2-7 | NA | once | TRBV12-5 | TGTGCTAGTGGTTTGCCCGTCGGGTCAGGGAGGGGGAGGGAGCAGTACTTC | CASGLPVGSGRGREQYF
TRBJ1-6 | NA | NA | TRBV21-1 | TGTGCCAGCAGCAAAGATGACGGGGAAGGTACACCCCTCCACTTT | CASSKDDGEGTPLHF
TRBJ2-1 | NA | NA | TRBV6-6 | TGTGCCAGCAGTAAGCCCTCCTCCTACAATGAGCAGTTCTTC | CASSKPSSYNEQFF
TRBJ1-2 | NA | NA | TRBV5-1 | TGCGCCAGCAGCGCGATTGTTAACTATGGCTACACCTTC | CASSAIVNYGYTF
TRBJ1-6 | NA | NA | TRBV15 | TGTGCCACCAGCAGAGATCAGGGATTGGATTCACCCCTCCACTTT | CATSRDQGLDSPLHF
TRBJ1-5 | NA | NA | TRBV6-1 | TGTGCCAGCAGTGAATCAGGGGTTGATCAGCCCCAGCATTTT | CASSESGVDQPQHF
TRBJ2-7 | NA | NA | TRBV15 | TGTGCCACCAGCAGGGTCGACTTTTACGAGCAGTACTTC | CATSRVDFYEQYF
TRBJ1-6 | TRBD1 | NA | TRBV11-3 | TGTGCCAGCAGCCTAGGGGGCTACTCACCCCTCCACTTT | CASSLGGYSPLHF
TRBJ2-5 | TRBD2 | NA | TRBV5-1 | TGCGCCAGCAGCTTGTGGGCTAGCGGGACGGAGACCCAGTACTTC | CASSLWASGTETQYF
TRBJ2-2 | NA | NA | TRBV2 | TGTGCCAGCAGTACTAGTGCGAACACCGGGGAGCTGTTTTTT | CASSTSANTGELFF
TRBJ1-1 | TRBD1 | NA | TRBV27 | TGTGCCAGCAGTTTAGTCGGGACAGGGAAGAACACTGAAGCTTTCTTT | CASSLVGTGKNTEAFF
TRBJ2-5 | NA | NA | TRBV2 | TGTGCCATTCGGACTATCAAAGAGACCCAGTACTTC | CAIRTIKETQYF